This is a list of T cell receptor beta chains from one sample in a study of CXCR3-negative and CXCR3-positive naive CD8 T cells. Each CDR3 protein gets one entry in TCRdb, which reprocessed the 5' RACE reads and gives no DNA. The specimen's table records approximately 89,000 distinct CDR3 sequences. The sample was naive CXCR3+ CD8+ T cells from blood. These receptors originate from a human donor in good health. Some clones in this sample may be carry-over from other donors' samples. Both conserved end residues are part of each CDR3. Fields, in order: V gene, J gene, CDR3 protein.

>TRBV29-1|TRBJ2-1
CSVVLLLGNEQFF
>TRBV20-1|TRBJ1-1
CSAILPTSTTEAFF
>TRBV28|TRBJ1-1
CASSLWGGNTEAFF
>TRBV28|TRBJ2-5
CASTYTGAETQYF
>TRBV27|TRBJ1-1
CASSWGGSLNTEAFF
>TRBV7-9|TRBJ2-3
CASSLPGEWAPDTQYF
>TRBV7-6|TRBJ2-2
CASSLARRVEGPNTGELFF
>TRBV19|TRBJ2-2
CASSILAAGELFF
>TRBV6-5|TRBJ2-7
CASSYLAPDRGTYEQYF
>TRBV5-1|TRBJ2-1
CASSLDLAGGPSAEQFF
>TRBV13|TRBJ2-7
CASSFGQGPDEQYF
>TRBV29-1|TRBJ2-7
CSVEGIAGEYEQYF
>TRBV28|TRBJ2-3
CASTDLSDRGDTQYF
>TRBV12-2|TRBJ2-2
CASRPGTTVNTGELFF
>TRBV28|TRBJ2-7
CASTLTGSILHGEQYF